This is a list of T cell receptor beta chains from one sample in a study of cytomegalovirus exposure and HLA in healthy donors. Only in-frame clones appear in the TCRdb table, and some are missing; sequencing was by immunoSEQ multiplex PCR. The sample yields some 150,000 clones, 60% to 85% seen once. The sequencing sample was made of PBMCs. These receptors were taken from a man aged 25 to 40 in good health and CMV-seronegative. Both conserved end residues are part of each CDR3. A D gene is named only where the DNA matches it firmly. Not every row has a clone size; where given, it reads once, few, many or a size class.

TRBV2	14	NA	TRBD1	TRBJ1-2	TGTGCCAGCAGGGGACAGGGGATAAACTATGGCTACACCTTC	CASRGQGINYGYTF
TRBV6-5	16	NA	TRBD1	TRBJ1-2	TGTGCCAGCAGTTACTGGCGGACAGGGGGGAACTATGGCTACACCTTC	CASSYWRTGGNYGYTF
TRBV27	12	NA	NA	TRBJ2-7	TGTGCCAGCAGTCCTGACTTGGTAGGGCAGTACTTC	CASSPDLVGQYF
TRBV25-1	13	few	NA	TRBJ2-5	TGTGCCAGCAGTGAATCCATGGGGCCGACCCAGTACTTC	CASSESMGPTQYF
TRBV27	13	NA	NA	TRBJ1-1	TGTGCCAGCAGTTTGATCAGGAACACTGAAGCTTTCTTT	CASSLIRNTEAFF
TRBV6-5	14	NA	NA	TRBJ2-5	TGTGCCAGCAGTCCCCGGACGGGAGCCGAGACCCAGTACTTC	CASSPRTGAETQYF
TRBV28	15	NA	TRBD2	TRBJ2-7	TGTGCCAGCAGTTCACCTAGCGGGGGGGCCTACGAGCAGTACTTC	CASSSPSGGAYEQYF
TRBV6-5	15	NA	NA	TRBJ2-1	TGTGCCAGCAGTTACTCTCCAGGGGGGTACAATGAGCAGTTCTTC	CASSYSPGGYNEQFF
TRBV2	13	NA	NA	TRBJ2-5	TGTGCCAGCAGTGACTATCCTGCGGAGACCCAGTACTTC	CASSDYPAETQYF
TRBV7-7	15	NA	TRBD1	TRBJ2-7	TGTGCCAGCAGCCCCCTAGGGGACAGGGGCGGAGAGCAGTACTTC	CASSPLGDRGGEQYF
TRBV27	13	few	NA	TRBJ2-1	TGTGCCAGCAGTTTAAGTCAGGGCGGGGAGAAGTTCTTC	CASSLSQGGEKFF
TRBV7-2	13	NA	NA	TRBJ2-7	TGTGCCAGCAGCTTAGCGGGGCGCCACGAGCAGTACTTC	CASSLAGRHEQYF
TRBV7-6	15	NA	NA	TRBJ2-2	TGTGCCAGCAGCTTAGTGGACAGGAACACCGGGGAGCTGTTTTTT	CASSLVDRNTGELFF
TRBV6-4	16	NA	NA	TRBJ2-2	TGTGCCAGCAGTGACTCGAAACTACGAGGCACCGGGGAGCTGTTTTTT	CASSDSKLRGTGELFF
TRBV6-5	12	NA	TRBD1	TRBJ2-1	TGTGCCAGCAGACGACAGGGCACTGAGCAGTTCTTC	CASRRQGTEQFF
TRBV30	14	NA	TRBD2	TRBJ2-3	TGTGCCTACCAACAAGGCCGGGAGGCAGATACGCAGTATTTT	CAYQQGREADTQYF